This T cell receptor beta chain emerged from a study of beta chain features in type 1 diabetes. Study results and caveats: Patients with Type 1 diabetes showed moderately but significantly shorter TCRB CDR3s in all four CD4+ subsets.

To note about this clone: The antigen remains undetermined. Other nucleotide sequences from this sample produce the same CDR3.

Trimming shortened V by 1 base and J by 0 bases, and 5 bases separated the two germline ends. This CDR3 spans 14 amino acids. Germline loops: CDR1 SGHTA, CDR2 FQGNSA. Expressed TCRB transcripts got sequenced, as all isolated RNA was reverse transcribed. Generated by immunoSEQ multiplex PCR, the TCRdb table keeps only in-frame clones and is missing some. The sample shows approximately 600,000 clones, around 12% of them seen only once. Sorted CD4+ subsets: naive, central memory, regulatory, stem cell-like memory (CD45RO/CCR7/CD25/CD127/CD95/CD27 panel). Sequences were obtained from naive CD4+ T cells from blood. The source is a young man with type 1 diabetes. The chain combines TRBV7-2 with TRBJ2-3; D unclear. The DNA for the CDR3 is TGTGCCAGCAGCTTAGTTGGAAGCACAGATACGCAGTATTTT. Protein product: CASSLVGSTDTQYF.